The T cell receptor (beta chain) described here comes from a study of T cell responses to AZD1222 COVID-19 vaccine. Pooled together were second doses at about 4 or about 12 weeks. Whole-study findings and limits: Rises in breadth and depth of Spike-specific TCRs came after two AZD1222 doses.

TCRdb's copy holds only in-frame clones and misses some; the assay was immunoSEQ multiplex PCR. The sample yields about 130,000 clones, roughly 87% seen once. As to this clone: Its antigen is currently unknown.

Germline CDR1 reads MNHEY; CDR2 reads SMNVEV (reference sequence). With 6 bases clipped from V and 1 base from J, the junction kept 3 bases outside the gene matches. The CDR3 length is 14 residues. The source was peripheral blood, collected 28 days after the second AZD1222 dose. The chain employs TRBV27 and TRBJ2-3, with 8 bases that match TRBD2. The source of this sequence is an adult who received the AZD1222 COVID-19 vaccine. The chain's CDR3 is CASRPGGGTDTQYF. DNA of the CDR3: TGTGCCAGCAGGCCGGGAGGGGGCACAGATACGCAGTATTTT.